This record concerns one T cell receptor beta chain sequence. This clone was observed once. Its antigen remains unidentified. No per-base quality is available; no much larger clone lies one base away. This entry is derived from a study of shared clonotypes between healthy human individuals (dated by TCRdb to 2020 to 2022). Some background on the complete study: Three men and two women, aged 18 to 49 years, made up the cohort. To estimate repertoire size and how much clonotype sharing occurs between individuals, the study deeply sequenced the blood TCR repertoires of five or six healthy adults. For each donor, three plates each were used for CD4 naive and CD4 memory, two plates were used for CD8 naive, and one plate was used for CD8 memory. Each donor's leukapheresis produced roughly between roughly 0.94 and 9.5 billion PBMCs. Different laboratories and diverse techniques were used to prepare libraries and sequence TCR repertoires, to increase sequencing depth and limit assay-specific biases.

The paper's findings and limits, for the study overall: Clonotypes shared by all four sorted-subset donors showed higher generation probabilities than non-shared clonotypes. The small number of donors limited the genetic and exposure-history diversity represented. Rarefaction of sorted-subset datasets indicated incomplete sequencing despite the large sequencing depth. Naive subsets generally had larger estimated clonotype richness than memory subsets did. When a handful of donors were compared, the shared fraction of clonotypes was 5% to 6.5% for naive CD4, roughly 3.3% for naive CD8, 2% to 2.5% for memory CD4, and about 0.36% for memory CD8. Pairwise subsampling led to the expectation that sequencing depth would affect the degree of clonotype sharing among donors. Sampling was restricted to blood, and TCR repertoires in tissues likely differ from the TCR repertoires found in blood.

TCR CDR3 regions were amplified from genomic DNA by multiplex PCR using the deep immunoSEQ assay. Genomic DNA extracted from each cell subset was distributed evenly over all wells of several immunoSEQ 96-well plates, and each plate served as one replicate. Each replicate PCR for sorted subsets received 150 to 250 ng genomic DNA, equal to roughly 29,000 T cell genomes. The purified libraries were quantified using a Qubit 3.0 fluorometer, sized with a Bioanalyzer 2100, and then quantified again using the KAPA Library Quantification kit. A separate single-read 150-cycle Illumina NextSeq 550 flow cell was used to sequence each immunoSEQ 96-well plate. The study's own analysis went as follows. Because the immunoSEQ output held only junctional sequences and lacked quality scores, the filtering could not match the filtering applied to full-length reads. Sequences were annotated with PyIR, a Python wrapper for IgBLAST v1.9, and V/J genes and CDR3 were assigned using IMGT germline references. Any read was removed if the V/J assignment was weak (E-value above 1e-6), the CDR3 was missing, or the read contained stop codons, out-of-frame junctions, or ambiguous translated residues. V3J clonotypes were defined as sequences sharing an identical inferred V gene, J gene, and CDR3 amino acid sequence. The percentage overlap between two repertoires was calculated by dividing the number of shared unique clonotypes by the size of the smaller repertoire. Richness of each repertoire was evaluated using RTK rarefaction, the Chao1 estimator, and Recon v2.1 estimates of unobserved clonotypes. Generation probabilities were computed with OLGA for all TCRbeta clonotypes obtained by the gDNA method from a few donors. Imported from immuneACCESS, the table was reduced by TCRdb to in-frame sequences with V and J called. These copies leave out some clones; in studies compared against another copy, an unresolved V gene accounts for under half, and the cause of the remainder is not known. V, J and clone size are taken as reported in that table, and D and trimming were inferred from the DNA itself. In all, the sample holds roughly 770,000 clones, and about 96% of those were seen once. The ten largest make up under 0.25% of the sample.

CD8 naive samples were obtained by positive selection for CCR7 among CD45RO-negative cells, yielding a CD45RA+CCR7+ population from which TemRA cells were excluded. The donors were healthy, HIV-negative adults who had no recently reported acute infections or vaccinations. Every donor was a Caucasian adult living in Nashville, Tennessee, USA. Blood was obtained by leukapheresis, after which PBMCs were separated by Ficoll-Histopaque density gradient centrifugation and cryopreserved in liquid nitrogen vapor phase. Analytical flow cytometry was used to check the purity and quantity of every magnetically sorted T cell population. Genomic DNA was isolated from every sorted fraction and measured by UV absorbance on a Nanodrop 2000c. The germline V gene (reference sequence) supplies CDR1 WNHNN and CDR2 SYGVQD. Trimming accounts for 1 base at V and 5 bases at J, while the number of junction bases matched to no gene is 2. The CDR3 spans 13 residues, from the cysteine through the phenylalanine. Here the CDR3 DNA is all that survives: 39 bases in frame from base 1.

Sequenced sample: naive CD8+ T cells sorted from blood. Interpreted using the paper, the cell subset or site label stands for: CD45RA+CCR7+. The chain is assembled from TRBV10-1 and TRBJ2-7, with TRBD1 identical over 7 junction bases. The receptor was isolated from a man aged 25-45 years in good health. The bases are TGCGCCAGCAGTGAGTGGGACAGTCACGAGCAGTACTTC. This sequence encodes CASSEWDSHEQYF.